Below are 14 T cell receptor beta chains sequenced from a single sample in a study of technical replicates of blood from a handful of donors. Profiled with immunoSEQ multiplex PCR; TCRdb holds only in-frame clones, not every one. This sample yields tens of thousands of clones, of which about 95% are seen a single time; 3% belongs to the top ten. Material: PBMCs. These receptors were taken from a human donor in good health. Some clones in this sample may be carry-over from other donors' samples.

This clone is a singleton in its sample. The gene calls are TRBV5-4 and TRBJ2-1, with TRBD2 identical over 12 bases. The CDR3 extends over 15 amino acids. After removal of 3 bases from V and 7 bases from J, the junction contained 5 bases not matched to a gene. CDR1 is SGHNT, CDR2 YYREEE, per germline (reference sequence). The DNA for the CDR3 is TGTGCCAGCAGCTGGACTAGCGGGGTGGTGAATGAGCAGTTCTTC. Translation gives CASSWTSGVVNEQFF.

The CDR3 region is CASSFGLAGGEEQYF. CDR3 bases: TGTGCCAGCAGCTTTGGACTAGCGGGAGGGGAAGAGCAGTACTTC. The chain uses TRBV27 and TRBJ2-7; the match to TRBD2 covers 15 bases. This CDR3 is 15 amino acids long. V shed 6 bases and J 7 bases; nucleotides not matched to a gene: 7. The V gene's germline CDR1 is MNHEY and CDR2 SMNVEV (reference sequence).

The chain recombines TRBV19 with TRBJ1-5; no definite D call. This CDR3 is built from 14 residues. Per germline, CDR1 LNHDA and CDR2 SQIVND (reference sequence). Trimming pared 5 bases from V and 7 bases from J, leaving 15 bases between. The CDR3 DNA reads TGTGCCAGTAGTTACGAGGGCCCAATCCAGCCCCAGCATTTT. Its protein is CASSYEGPIQPQHF.

The chain uses TRBV9 and TRBJ1-3; 7 nucleotides align to TRBD1. V was pared by 3 bases and J by 5 bases, with 2 bases of the junction left unmatched. CDR1 and CDR2 from the germline V gene are SGDLS and YYNGEE. CDR3 length: 13 amino acids. Written as DNA, the CDR3 is TGTGCCAGCAGCGAGGGACAGCGAAACACCATATATTTT. As protein: CASSEGQRNTIYF.

The rearrangement uses TRBV7-2 and TRBJ1-6, with a weak D call TRBD1 (5 bases). This CDR3 comprises 14 residues. The germline CDR1 and CDR2 sequences are SGHTA and FQGNSA. V lost 5 bases, J lost 8 bases, and 13 bases lay in between. For the CDR3, the DNA is TGTGCCAGCAGCCCCCAGGAGGGGTATTCACCCCTCCACTTT. It translates to CASSPQEGYSPLHF.

This chain connects TRBV5-4 to TRBJ2-3, with 11 positions matching TRBD1. This CDR3 is 17 amino acids long. Germline-derived CDR1 and CDR2 are SGHNT and YYREEE (reference sequence). Trimming took 5 bases from V and 3 from J; bases not matched to a gene: 11. In nucleotides, the CDR3 is TGTGCCAGCAGGACTACAACCGGGACAGGGGGTACAGATACGCAGTATTTT. It translates to CASRTTTGTGGTDTQYF.

V is TRBV7-9 and J is TRBJ2-7; 10 bases are a match to TRBD2. This CDR3 comprises 17 residues. CDR1 is SEHNR and CDR2 is FQNEAQ in the germline V gene (reference sequence). The V and J ends lost 7 bases and 0 bases, in that order; junction bases with no gene match: 12. CDR3 in amino acids: CASIPLAGPGSSYEQYF. The CDR3 nucleotides are TGTGCCAGCATCCCACTAGCGGGACCTGGGAGCTCCTACGAGCAGTACTTC. Filled out from reference TRBV7-9 and TRBJ2-7, the complete variable domain reads DTGVSQNPRHKITKRGQNVTFRCDPISEHNRLYWYRQTLGQGPEFLTYFQNEAQLEKSRLLSDRFSAERPKGSFSTLEIQRTEQGDSAMYLCASIPLAGPGSSYEQYFGPGTRLTVT.

This clone appeared once. The rearrangement links TRBV11-2 to TRBJ1-1, with 7 bases fitting TRBD1. Unmatched junction bases numbered 10, after V lost 6 bases and J lost 6 bases. Germline CDR1 and CDR2: SGHAT and FQNNGV. The CDR3 contains 14 residues. The CDR3 protein is CASRRPRTGAEAFF. For the CDR3, the DNA is TGTGCCAGCAGACGTCCTAGGACAGGCGCTGAAGCTTTCTTT.

This sequence joins TRBV18 and TRBJ2-3; 12 bases are shared with TRBD2. Germline CDR1 reads KGHSH; CDR2 reads LQKENI. The CDR3 covers 15 residues. V was pared by 2 bases and J by 9 bases, with 6 bases of the junction left unmatched. CDR3 coding DNA: TGTGCCAGCTCACCAGCGACTAGCGGGGGTAGAACGCAGTATTTT. Its protein product is CASSPATSGGRTQYF.

This chain connects TRBV7-7 to TRBJ2-7, with TRBD1 identical over 9 bases. CDR1 is SSHAT and CDR2 is FNYEAQ in the germline V gene (reference sequence). The J segment lost 3 bases and the V segment lost 2 bases, leaving 20 bases of the junction unmatched. This CDR3 is 20 amino acids long. CDR3 sequence (DNA): TGTGCCAGCAGCTTAACAGGGGGCGCGGGTGGGTCCCTAGTCATCTACGAGCAGTACTTC. Translation gives CASSLTGGAGGSLVIYEQYF.

This rearrangement joins TRBV2 to TRBJ1-2, with D uncertain. Trimming took off 4 bases at V and 6 bases at J, with 12 bases between the two ends. The CDR3 has 13 residues. Germline assignment: CDR1 SNHLY and CDR2 FYNNEI. DNA of the CDR3: TGTGCCAGCAGTGTTAAACAGAGGGATGGCTACACCTTC. Translating gives CASSVKQRDGYTF.

This clone was recorded once. V and J are TRBV13 and TRBJ2-5; 12 bases align to TRBD1. Germline V lookup: CDR1 PRHDT, CDR2 FYEKMQ (reference sequence). The V gene end was trimmed by 4 bases and the J gene end by 2 bases; junction bases not matched to a gene: 2. This CDR3 spans 15 amino acids. The chain's CDR3 is CASSSGQGAQETQYF. CDR3 nucleotide sequence: TGTGCCAGCAGCTCGGGACAGGGGGCGCAAGAGACCCAGTACTTC.

The V gene is TRBV11-3, the J gene TRBJ1-1, with 8 bases that match TRBD1. The CDR3 is 15 residues long. The V segment lost 4 bases and the J segment 5 bases; nucleotides outside the gene matches: 9. Germline CDR1 and CDR2: SGHNT and YENEEA. The CDR3 nucleotides are TGTGCCAGCAGCTCCGGACAGGGAAGTTTAACTGAAGCTTTCTTT. This sequence encodes CASSSGQGSLTEAFF. Full variable domain (remainder filled in from reference TRBV11-3 and TRBJ1-1): EAGVVQSPRYKIIEKKQPVAFWCNPISGHNTLYWYLQNLGQGPELLIRYENEEAVDDSQLPKDRFSAERLKGVDSTLKIQPAELGDSAVYLCASSSGQGSLTEAFFGQGTRLTVV.

This chain links TRBV7-6 with TRBJ2-7; TRBD1 aligns across 7 bases. The length of the CDR3 is 14 residues. Germline V gives CDR1 SGHVS, CDR2 FNYEAQ. V lost 6 bases, J lost 6 bases, and 11 bases stayed unmatched. The CDR3 sequence: CASRSLTGVGEQYF. The CDR3 bases are TGTGCCAGCAGGTCACTCACAGGGGTGGGCGAGCAGTACTTC. Based on the CDR3 plus reference TRBV7-6 and TRBJ2-7, the full variable domain is GAGVSQSPRYKVTKRGQDVALRCDPISGHVSLYWYRQALGQGPEFLTYFNYEAQQDKSGLPNDRFSAERPEGSISTLTIQRTEQRDSAMYRCASRSLTGVGEQYFGPGTRLTVT.